This TCR beta chain was sequenced for a study of T-cell memory formation after mild COVID-19. Overall study findings and caveats: Mainly CM and EM harbored the contracting CD4+ clones; mainly EMRA harbored the CD8+ ones. The appearance of some responding clones in pre-infection memory suggested that cross-reactive memory joined. The SARS-CoV-2 specificity of second-wave clones reaching peak at day 37 remained unverified.

The sample holds a few counts of this clonotype. Its antigen is currently unknown. Relative to the germline gene, one junction end is altered; a read error may explain this. Per the germline V gene, CDR1 is SNHLY and CDR2 is FYNNEI. The CDR3 is 12 amino acids. TCRdb re-called the 5' RACE reads with MiXCR, one entry per CDR3 protein. This sample carries 580,000 or so distinct CDR3 sequences, 17% of them seen once, and the ten largest clones take about 8.1%. The chain employs TRBV2 and TRBJ2-5; perhaps TRBD2 as D (5 bases). This receptor was taken from an adult woman who had mild COVID-19 (a few samples of this study predate the infection). Cell type and time point are not known. Sequencing was performed on PBMCs or a T cell subset sorted from them (not recorded which). CDR3 protein: CASSEKRRNRNF. The CDR3 nucleotides read TGTGCCAGCAGTGAAAAGCGGCGAAACAGAAACTTC.